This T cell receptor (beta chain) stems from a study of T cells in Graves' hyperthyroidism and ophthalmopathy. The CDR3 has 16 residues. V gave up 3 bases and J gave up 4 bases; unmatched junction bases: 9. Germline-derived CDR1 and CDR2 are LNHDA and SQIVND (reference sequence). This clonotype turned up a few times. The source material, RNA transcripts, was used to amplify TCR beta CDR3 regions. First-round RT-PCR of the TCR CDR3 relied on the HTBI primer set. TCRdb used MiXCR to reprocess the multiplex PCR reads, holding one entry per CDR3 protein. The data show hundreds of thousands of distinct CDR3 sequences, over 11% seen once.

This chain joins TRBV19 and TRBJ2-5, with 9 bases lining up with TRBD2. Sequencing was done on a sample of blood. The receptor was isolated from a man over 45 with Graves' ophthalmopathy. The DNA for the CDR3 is TGTGCCAGTAGTATCGTAGCGGGAGTTGGAAGAGAGACCCAGTACTTC. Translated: CASSIVAGVGRETQYF.